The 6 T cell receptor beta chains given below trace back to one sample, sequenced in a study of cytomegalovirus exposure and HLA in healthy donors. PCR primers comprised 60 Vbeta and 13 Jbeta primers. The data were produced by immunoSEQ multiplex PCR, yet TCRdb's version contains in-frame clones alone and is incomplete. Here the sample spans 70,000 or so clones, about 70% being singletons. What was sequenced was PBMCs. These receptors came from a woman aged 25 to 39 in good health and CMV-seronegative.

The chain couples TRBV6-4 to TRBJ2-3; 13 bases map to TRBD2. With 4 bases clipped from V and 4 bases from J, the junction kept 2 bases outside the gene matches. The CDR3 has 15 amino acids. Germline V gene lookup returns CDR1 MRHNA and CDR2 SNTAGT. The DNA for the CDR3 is TGTGCCAGCAGTGCCGGGACTAGCGGGGCAGATACGCAGTATTTT. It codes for CASSAGTSGADTQYF.

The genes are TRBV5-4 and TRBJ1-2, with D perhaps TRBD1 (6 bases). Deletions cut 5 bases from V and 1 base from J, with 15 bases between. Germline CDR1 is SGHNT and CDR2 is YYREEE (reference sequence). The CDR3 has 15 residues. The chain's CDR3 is CASRSRQDLNYGYTF. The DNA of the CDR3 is TGTGCCAGCAGATCACGACAGGACCTTAACTATGGCTACACCTTC.

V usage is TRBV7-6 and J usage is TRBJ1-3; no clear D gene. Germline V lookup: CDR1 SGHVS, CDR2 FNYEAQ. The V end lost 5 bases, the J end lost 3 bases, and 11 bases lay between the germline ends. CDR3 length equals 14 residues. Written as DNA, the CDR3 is TGTGCCAGCAGCCCTCGGGCGGGTGGAAACACCATATATTTT. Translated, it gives CASSPRAGGNTIYF.

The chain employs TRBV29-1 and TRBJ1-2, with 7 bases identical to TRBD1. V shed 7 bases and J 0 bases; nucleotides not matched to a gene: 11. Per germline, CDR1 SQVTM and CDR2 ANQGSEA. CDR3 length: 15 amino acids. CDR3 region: CSALGTGVTNYGYTF. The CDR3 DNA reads TGCAGCGCCTTGGGTACAGGGGTGACTAACTATGGCTACACCTTC.

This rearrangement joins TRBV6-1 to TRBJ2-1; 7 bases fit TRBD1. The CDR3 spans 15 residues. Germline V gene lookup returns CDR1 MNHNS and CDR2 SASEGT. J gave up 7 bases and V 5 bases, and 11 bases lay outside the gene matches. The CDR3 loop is CASSPEPGTVNEQFF. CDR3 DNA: TGTGCCAGCAGTCCAGAACCCGGGACAGTTAATGAGCAGTTCTTC.

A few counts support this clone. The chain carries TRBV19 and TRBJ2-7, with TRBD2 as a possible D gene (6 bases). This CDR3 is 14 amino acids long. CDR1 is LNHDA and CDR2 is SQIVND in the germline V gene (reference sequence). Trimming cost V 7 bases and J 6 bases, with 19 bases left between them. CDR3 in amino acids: CASTPAGSSTEQYF. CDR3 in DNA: TGTGCCAGTACCCCGGCGGGGTCCTCTACCGAGCAGTACTTC.